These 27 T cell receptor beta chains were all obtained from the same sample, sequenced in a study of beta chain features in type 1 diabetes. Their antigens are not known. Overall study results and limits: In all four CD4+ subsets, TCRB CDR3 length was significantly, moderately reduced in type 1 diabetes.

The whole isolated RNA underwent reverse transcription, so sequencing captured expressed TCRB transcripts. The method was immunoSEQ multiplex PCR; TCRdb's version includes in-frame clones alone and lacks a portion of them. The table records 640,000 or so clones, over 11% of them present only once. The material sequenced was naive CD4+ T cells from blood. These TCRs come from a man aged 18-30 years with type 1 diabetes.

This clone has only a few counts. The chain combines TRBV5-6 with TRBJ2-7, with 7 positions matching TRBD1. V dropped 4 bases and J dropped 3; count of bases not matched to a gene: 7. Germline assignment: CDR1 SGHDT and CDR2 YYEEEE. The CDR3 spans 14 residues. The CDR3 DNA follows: TGTGCCAGCAGCCTATATGACAGGGTCTACGAGCAGTACTTC. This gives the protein CASSLYDRVYEQYF. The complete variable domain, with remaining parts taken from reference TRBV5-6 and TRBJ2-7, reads DAGVTQSPTHLIKTRGQQVTLRCSPKSGHDTVSWYQQALGQGPQFIFQYYEEEERQRGNFPDRFSGHQFPNYSSELNVNALLLGDSALYLCASSLYDRVYEQYFGPGTRLTVT.

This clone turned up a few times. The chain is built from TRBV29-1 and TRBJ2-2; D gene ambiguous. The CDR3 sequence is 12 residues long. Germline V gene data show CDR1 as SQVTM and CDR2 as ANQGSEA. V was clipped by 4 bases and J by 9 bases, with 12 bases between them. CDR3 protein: CSVVWLGRELFF. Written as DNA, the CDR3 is TGCAGCGTTGTATGGTTAGGACGGGAGCTGTTTTTT.

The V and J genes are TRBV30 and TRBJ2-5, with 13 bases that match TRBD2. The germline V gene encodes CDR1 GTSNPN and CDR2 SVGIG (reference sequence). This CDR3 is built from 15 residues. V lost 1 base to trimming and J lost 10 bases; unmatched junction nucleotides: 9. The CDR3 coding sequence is TGTGCCTGGAGTGGGAAGGGACTAGCGGGAATGATCCAGTACTTC. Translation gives CAWSGKGLAGMIQYF.

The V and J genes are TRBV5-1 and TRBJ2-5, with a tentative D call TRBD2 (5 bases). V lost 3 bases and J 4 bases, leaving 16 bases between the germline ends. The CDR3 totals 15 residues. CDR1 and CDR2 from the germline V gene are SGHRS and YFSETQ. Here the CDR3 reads CASSSTGGVGETQYF. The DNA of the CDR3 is TGCGCCAGCAGCTCGACTGGAGGAGTCGGAGAGACCCAGTACTTC. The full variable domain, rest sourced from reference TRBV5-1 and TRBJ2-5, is KAGVTQTPRYLIKTRGQQVTLSCSPISGHRSVSWYQQTPGQGLQFLFEYFSETQRNKGNFPGRFSGRQFSNSRSEMNVSTLELGDSALYLCASSSTGGVGETQYFGPGTRLLVL.

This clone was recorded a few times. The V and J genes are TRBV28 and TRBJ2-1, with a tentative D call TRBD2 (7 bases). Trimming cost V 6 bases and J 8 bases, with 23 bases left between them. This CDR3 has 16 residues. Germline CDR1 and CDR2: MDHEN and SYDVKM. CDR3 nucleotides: TGTGCCAGCAGCCCCGTTGGGGGGGAAGGGGGTCATGAGCAGTTCTTC. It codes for CASSPVGGEGGHEQFF.

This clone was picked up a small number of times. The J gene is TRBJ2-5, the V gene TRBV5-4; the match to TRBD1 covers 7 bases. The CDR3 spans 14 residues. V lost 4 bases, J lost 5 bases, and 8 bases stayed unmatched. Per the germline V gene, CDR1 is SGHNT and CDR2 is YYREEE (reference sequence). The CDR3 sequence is CASSPDRQRETQYF. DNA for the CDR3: TGTGCCAGCAGCCCGGACAGGCAACGGGAGACCCAGTACTTC. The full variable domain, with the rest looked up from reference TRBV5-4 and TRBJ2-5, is ETGVTQSPTHLIKTRGQQVTLRCSSQSGHNTVSWYQQALGQGPQFIFQYYREEENGRGNFPPRFSGLQFPNYSSELNVNALELDDSALYLCASSPDRQRETQYFGPGTRLLVL.

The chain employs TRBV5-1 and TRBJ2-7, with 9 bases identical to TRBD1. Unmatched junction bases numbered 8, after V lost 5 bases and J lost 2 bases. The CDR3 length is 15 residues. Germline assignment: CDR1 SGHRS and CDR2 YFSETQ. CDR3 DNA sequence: TGCGCCAGCAGTGACGGACAGGGGCCCGCCTACGAGCAGTACTTC. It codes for CASSDGQGPAYEQYF.

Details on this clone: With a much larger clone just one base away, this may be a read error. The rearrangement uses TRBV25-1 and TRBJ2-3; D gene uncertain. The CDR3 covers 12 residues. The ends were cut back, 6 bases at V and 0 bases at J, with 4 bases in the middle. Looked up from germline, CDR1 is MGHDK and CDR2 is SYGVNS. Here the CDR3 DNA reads TGTGCCAGCAGCCTTAGCACAGATACGCAGTATTTT. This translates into CASSLSTDTQYF.

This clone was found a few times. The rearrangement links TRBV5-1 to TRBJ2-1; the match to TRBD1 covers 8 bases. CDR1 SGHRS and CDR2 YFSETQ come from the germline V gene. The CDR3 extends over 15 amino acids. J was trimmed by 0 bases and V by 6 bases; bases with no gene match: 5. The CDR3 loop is CASIWGTGSYNEQFF. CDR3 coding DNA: TGCGCCAGCATTTGGGGGACAGGCTCCTACAATGAGCAGTTCTTC. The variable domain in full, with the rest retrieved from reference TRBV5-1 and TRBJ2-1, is KAGVTQTPRYLIKTRGQQVTLSCSPISGHRSVSWYQQTPGQGLQFLFEYFSETQRNKGNFPGRFSGRQFSNSRSEMNVSTLELGDSALYLCASIWGTGSYNEQFFGPGTRLTVL.

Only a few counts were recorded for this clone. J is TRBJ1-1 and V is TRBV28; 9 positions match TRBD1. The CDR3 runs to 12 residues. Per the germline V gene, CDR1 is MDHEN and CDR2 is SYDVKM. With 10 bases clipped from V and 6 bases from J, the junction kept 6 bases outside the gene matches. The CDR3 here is CATMDRGSEAFF. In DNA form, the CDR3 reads TGTGCCACCATGGACAGGGGCTCTGAAGCTTTCTTT.

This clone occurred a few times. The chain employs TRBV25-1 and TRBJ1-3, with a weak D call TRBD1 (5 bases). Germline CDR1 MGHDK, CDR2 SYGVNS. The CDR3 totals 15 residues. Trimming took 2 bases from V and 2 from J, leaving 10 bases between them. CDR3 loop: CASSEIGGTGNTIYF. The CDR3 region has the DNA TGTGCCAGCAGTGAAATCGGGGGGACTGGAAACACCATATATTTT.

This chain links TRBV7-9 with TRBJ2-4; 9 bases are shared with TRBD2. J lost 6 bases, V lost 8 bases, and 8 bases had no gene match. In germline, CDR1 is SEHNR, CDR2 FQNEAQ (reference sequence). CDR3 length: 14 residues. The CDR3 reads CASAGPAGGNIQYF. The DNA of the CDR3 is TGTGCCAGCGCCGGGCCAGCGGGAGGAAACATTCAGTACTTC.

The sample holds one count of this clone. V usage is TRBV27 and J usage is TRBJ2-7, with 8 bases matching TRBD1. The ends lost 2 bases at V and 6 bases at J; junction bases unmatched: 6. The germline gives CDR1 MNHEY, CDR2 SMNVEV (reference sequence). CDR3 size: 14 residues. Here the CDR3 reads CASSLPRTGSEQYF. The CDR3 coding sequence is TGTGCCAGCAGTTTACCCAGGACAGGGAGCGAGCAGTACTTC.

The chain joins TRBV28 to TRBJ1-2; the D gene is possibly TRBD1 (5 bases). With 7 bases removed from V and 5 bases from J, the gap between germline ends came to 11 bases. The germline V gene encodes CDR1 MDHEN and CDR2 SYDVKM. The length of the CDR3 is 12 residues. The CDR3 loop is CASTKGWYGYTF. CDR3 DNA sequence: TGTGCCAGCACCAAGGGGTGGTATGGCTACACCTTC.

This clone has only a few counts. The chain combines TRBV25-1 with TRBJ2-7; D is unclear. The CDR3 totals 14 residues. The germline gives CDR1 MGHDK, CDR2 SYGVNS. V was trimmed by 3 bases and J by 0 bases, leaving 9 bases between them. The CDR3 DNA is TGTGCCAGCAGTGATTTTGTCAGCTCCTACGAGCAGTACTTC. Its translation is CASSDFVSSYEQYF.

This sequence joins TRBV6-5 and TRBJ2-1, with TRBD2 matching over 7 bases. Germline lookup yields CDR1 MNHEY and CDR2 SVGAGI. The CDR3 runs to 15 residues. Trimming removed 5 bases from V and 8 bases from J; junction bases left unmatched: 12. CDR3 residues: CASSVRGSGLDEQFF. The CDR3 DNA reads TGTGCCAGCAGTGTACGCGGGAGTGGTTTGGATGAGCAGTTCTTC.

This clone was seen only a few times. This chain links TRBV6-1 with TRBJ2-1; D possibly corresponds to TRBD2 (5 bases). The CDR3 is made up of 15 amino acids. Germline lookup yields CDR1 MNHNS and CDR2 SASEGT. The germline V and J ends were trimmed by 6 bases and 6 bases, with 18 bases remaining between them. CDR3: CASRILGSRANEQFF. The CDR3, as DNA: TGTGCCAGCAGGATACTAGGGTCGAGAGCCAATGAGCAGTTCTTC.

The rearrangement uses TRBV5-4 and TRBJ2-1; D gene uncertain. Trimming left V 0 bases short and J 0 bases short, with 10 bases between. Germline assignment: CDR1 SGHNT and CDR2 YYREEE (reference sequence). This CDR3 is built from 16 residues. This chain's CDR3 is CASSLEAEISYNEQFF. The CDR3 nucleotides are TGTGCCAGCAGCTTGGAAGCAGAGATCTCCTACAATGAGCAGTTCTTC.

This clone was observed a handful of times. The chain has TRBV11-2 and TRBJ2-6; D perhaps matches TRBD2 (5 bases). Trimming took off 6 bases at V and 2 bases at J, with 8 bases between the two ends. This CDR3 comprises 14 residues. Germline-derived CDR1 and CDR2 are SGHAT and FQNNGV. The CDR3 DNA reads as TGTGCCAGCAGTCCCGGGGCTGGGGCCAACGTCCTGACTTTC. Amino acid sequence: CASSPGAGANVLTF.

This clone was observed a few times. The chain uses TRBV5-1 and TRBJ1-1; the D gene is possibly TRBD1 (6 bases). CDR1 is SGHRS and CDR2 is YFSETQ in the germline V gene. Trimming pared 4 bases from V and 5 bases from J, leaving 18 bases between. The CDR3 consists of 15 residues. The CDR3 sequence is CASSDLRGAGTEAFF. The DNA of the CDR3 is TGCGCCAGCAGCGACCTCAGGGGCGCGGGAACTGAAGCTTTCTTT.

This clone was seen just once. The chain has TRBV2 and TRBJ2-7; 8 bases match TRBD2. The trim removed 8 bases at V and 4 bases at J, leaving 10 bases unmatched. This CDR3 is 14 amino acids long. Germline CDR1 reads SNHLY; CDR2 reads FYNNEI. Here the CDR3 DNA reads TGTGCCAGCGAAACCGGGACTAGTGGGTACGAGCAGTACTTC. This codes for CASETGTSGYEQYF.

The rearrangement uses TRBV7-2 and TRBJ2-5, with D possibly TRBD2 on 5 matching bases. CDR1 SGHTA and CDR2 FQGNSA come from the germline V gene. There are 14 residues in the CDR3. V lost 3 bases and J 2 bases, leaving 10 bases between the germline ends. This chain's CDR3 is CASSFTGIQETQYF. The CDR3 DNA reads TGTGCCAGCAGCTTTACGGGAATACAAGAGACCCAGTACTTC.

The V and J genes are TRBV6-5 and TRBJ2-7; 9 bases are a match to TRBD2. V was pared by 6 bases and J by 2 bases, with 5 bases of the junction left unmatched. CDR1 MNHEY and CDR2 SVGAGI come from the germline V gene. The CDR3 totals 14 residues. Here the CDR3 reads CASRRLAETYEQYF. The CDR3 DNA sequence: TGTGCCAGCAGAAGACTAGCGGAGACCTACGAGCAGTACTTC.

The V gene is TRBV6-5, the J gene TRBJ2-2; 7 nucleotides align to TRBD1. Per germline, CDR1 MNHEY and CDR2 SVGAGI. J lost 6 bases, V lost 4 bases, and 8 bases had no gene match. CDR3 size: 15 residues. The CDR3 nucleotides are TGTGCCAGCAGTTCACGACAGGGAAGGGCCGGGGAGCTGTTTTTT. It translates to CASSSRQGRAGELFF.

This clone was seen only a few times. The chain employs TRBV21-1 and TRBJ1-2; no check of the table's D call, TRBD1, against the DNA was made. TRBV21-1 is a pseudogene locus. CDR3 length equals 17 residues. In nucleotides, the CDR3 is TGTGCCAGCAGCAAAGACTTCAGTGACCTAGGGGGCTATGGCTACACCTTC. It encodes CASSKDFSDLGGYGYTF.

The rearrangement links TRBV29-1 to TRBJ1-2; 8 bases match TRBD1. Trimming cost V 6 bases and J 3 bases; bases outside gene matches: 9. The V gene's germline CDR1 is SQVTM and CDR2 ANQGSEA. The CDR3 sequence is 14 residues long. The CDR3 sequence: CSVQRTGMDYGYTF. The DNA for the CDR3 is TGCAGCGTCCAACGGACAGGGATGGACTATGGCTACACCTTC. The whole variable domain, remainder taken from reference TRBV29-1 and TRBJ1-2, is SAVISQKPSRDICQRGTSLTIQCQVDSQVTMMFWYRQQPGQSLTLIATANQGSEATYESGFVIDKFPISRPNLTFSTLTVSNMSPEDSSIYLCSVQRTGMDYGYTFGSGTRLTVV.

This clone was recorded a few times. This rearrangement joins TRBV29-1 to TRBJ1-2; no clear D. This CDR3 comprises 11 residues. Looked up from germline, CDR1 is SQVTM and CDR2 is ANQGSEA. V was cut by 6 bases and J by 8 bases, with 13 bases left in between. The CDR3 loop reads CSVRTAVGYTF. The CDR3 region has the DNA TGCAGCGTAAGGACGGCGGTAGGCTACACCTTC.